Each of the 3 T cell receptor beta chains below was sequenced from the same sample in a study of CD8 T cells in ankylosing spondylitis. Study results and caveats: Apparently characteristic of ankylosing spondylitis blood was a TCR beta motif (fewer than ten highly homologous variants).

These receptors have no identified antigens. A single record per CDR3 protein comes from TCRdb applying MiXCR to the 5' RACE reads. Of about 480,000 distinct CDR3 sequences listed, roughly 15% are singletons. Material: blood, either unsorted or a sorted T cell fraction (not recorded which). All receptors derive from a male donor with ankylosing spondylitis.

This clonotype was observed at least ten times. The chain carries TRBV5-1 and TRBJ1-1; 7 bases match TRBD1. CDR3 length: 14 amino acids. Germline CDR1 and CDR2: SGHRS and YFSETQ. J was trimmed by 1 base and V by 4 bases; bases with no gene match: 4. The DNA for the CDR3 is TGCGCCAGCAGCGCCGGACAGGCGAACACTGAAGCTTTCTTT. Translated, it gives CASSAGQANTEAFF.

The chain employs TRBV20-1 and TRBJ1-2, with a tentative D call TRBD1 (6 bases). CDR3 size: 14 residues. From germline, CDR1 is DFQATT and CDR2 SNEGSKA (reference sequence). Trimming cost V 6 bases and J 1 base, with 15 bases left between them. CDR3 sequence: CSAPIQGDNYGYTF. The DNA for the CDR3 is TGCAGTGCGCCCATACAGGGAGATAACTATGGCTACACCTTC.

This clonotype was seen a few times. The J gene is TRBJ2-5, the V gene TRBV20-1, with a weak D call TRBD2 (6 bases). Germline V lookup: CDR1 DFQATT, CDR2 SNEGSKA (reference sequence). The CDR3 totals 12 residues. Between the trimmed V and J ends, which lost 6 bases and 5 bases, there was a span of 13 bases. CDR3 in amino acids: CSALGLAETQYF. The DNA for the CDR3 is TGCAGTGCCCTAGGGCTAGCGGAGACCCAGTACTTC.